This T cell receptor beta chain was documented in a study of shared clonotypes between healthy human individuals. Repertoires were generated with immunoSEQ multiplex PCR, while TCRdb's copy carries only in-frame clones and drops some. Of some 1,900,000 clones in the sample, about 95% were seen once. Naive CD8 cells, CD45RO-negative and positively selected for CCR7, excluded terminally differentiated effector memory CD45RA+ cells. Per germline, CDR1 SGHRS and CDR2 YFSETQ. V was cut by 3 bases and J by 3 bases, with 13 bases left in between. CDR3 length: 14 amino acids. Worth noting for this clone: Other DNA sequences in the sample encode the same CDR3.

V and J are TRBV5-1 and TRBJ2-7; the D gene is possibly TRBD2 (6 bases). Sequencing used naive CD8+ T cells sorted from blood. The TCR comes from a man aged 18 to 29 in good health. CDR3 loop: CASSWGDGSYEQYF. The DNA for the CDR3 is TGCGCCAGCAGCTGGGGGGACGGGAGCTACGAGCAGTACTTC.